This is a list of T cell receptor beta chains from one sample in a study of blood T cell repertoires in COVID-19. The repertoire was sequenced with immunoSEQ multiplex PCR; TCRdb's copy has only in-frame clones and lacks some. The data show 72,000 or so clones, more than 80% seen once. The material sequenced was peripheral blood. These receptors originate from a woman older than 75 with active or convalescent COVID-19. CDR3s include the opening cysteine and the closing phenylalanine or tryptophan. The D gene is left open where the match is weak. Clone size is not always given. Where it is, it says once, few, many or a class for expanded clones.

v_call	j_call	clone_size	d_call	cdr3_nt	cdr3_aa
TRBV29-1	TRBJ1-1	-	-	TGCAGCGTTGACCTCCTTAGGGGGGGTGAAGCTTTCTTT	CSVDLLRGGEAFF
TRBV28	TRBJ1-1	-	-	TGTGCCAGCAGTTTCGGGGGGAGGGAGACTGAAGCTTTCTTT	CASSFGGRETEAFF
TRBV7-2	TRBJ2-2	-	-	TGTGCCAGCAGCATAGGACTGCCGACCACCGGGGAGCTGTTTTTT	CASSIGLPTTGELFF
TRBV7-2	TRBJ1-4	-	-	TGTGCCAGCAGCTTGTCCAGGGGCAACGAAAAACTGTTTTTT	CASSLSRGNEKLFF
TRBV12-3/TRBV12-4	TRBJ2-7	-	-	TGTGCCAGCAGTCACGACGTGGGGGGGCAGTACTTC	CASSHDVGGQYF
TRBV19	TRBJ2-4	-	TRBD2	TGTGCCAGTAGCATCCTGGTGGGTAGCGGGGGGGCCCAGTACTTC	CASSILVGSGGAQYF
TRBV30	TRBJ1-4	-	-	TGTGCCTGGAGTGTACTATCGGCCTCAACTAATGAAAAACTGTTTTTT	CAWSVLSASTNEKLFF
TRBV28	TRBJ2-2	-	TRBD2	TGTGCCAGCAGTATCTACCGGGGGGGGAGGGAGCTGTTTTTT	CASSIYRGGRELFF
TRBV5-4	TRBJ2-5	-	-	TGTGCCAGCAGCCAGGCCCAAGAGACCCAGTACTTC	CASSQAQETQYF
TRBV5-6	TRBJ2-5	-	TRBD2	TGTGCCAGCAGCTTGGATTACGGGGGGGCCCGGGAGACCCAGTACTTC	CASSLDYGGARETQYF
TRBV9	TRBJ1-2	-	TRBD1	TGTGCCAGCAGCGTAGAGGGGGCTTTAGGCTACACCTTC	CASSVEGALGYTF
TRBV5-4	TRBJ1-2	-	TRBD1	TGTGCCAGCAGCCAACCTCTGACAGGGAACTATGGCTACACCTTC	CASSQPLTGNYGYTF
TRBV11-3	TRBJ2-5	few	TRBD1	TGTGCCAGCAGCCAAACAGGGGGGCGGGAGACCCAGTACTTC	CASSQTGGRETQYF
TRBV12-5	TRBJ2-2	-	-	TGTGCTAGTGGTTGGACAGTCGCGAACACCGGGGAGCTGTTTTTT	CASGWTVANTGELFF
TRBV4-3	TRBJ1-5	-	-	TGCGCCAGCAGCCAAGATCTCCGGGTCGGTCAGCCCCAGCATTTT	CASSQDLRVGQPQHF
TRBV28	TRBJ1-2	once	TRBD1	TGTGCCCTCCGGACAGGGACGAACTACTATGGCTACACCTTC	CALRTGTNYYGYTF
TRBV27	TRBJ1-4	-	TRBD1	TGTGCCAGCAGTTTATTCCCGCAGGGGGCTGAAAAACTGTTTTTT	CASSLFPQGAEKLFF
TRBV12-3/TRBV12-4	TRBJ2-7	-	-	TGTGCCAGTGCGGGGCCCCTACGAGGGCAGTACTTC	CASAGPLRGQYF
TRBV5-1	TRBJ1-1	-	-	TGCGCCAGCAGCTTCGGGGGTAACACTGAAGCTTTCTTT	CASSFGGNTEAFF
TRBV5-1	TRBJ2-5	-	-	TGCGCCAGCAACTTGGGGGGGACAGTTCAAGAGACCCAGTACTTC	CASNLGGTVQETQYF
TRBV15	TRBJ2-7	once	TRBD2	TGTGCCACCAGCCTCCGGGGGGTAGCGGGGTTCCCTCACTACGAGCAGTACTTC	CATSLRGVAGFPHYEQYF
TRBV12-3/TRBV12-4	TRBJ1-2	few	TRBD1	TGTGCCAGCAGTTGGACAGGGATTGGCTACACCTTC	CASSWTGIGYTF
TRBV7-9	TRBJ1-2	-	-	TGTGCCAGCAGCTTAGCGTGGGGGTCAGGGGAAGGCTACACCTTC	CASSLAWGSGEGYTF
TRBV11-3	TRBJ2-2	-	-	TGTGCCAGCAGCCAAACGGGGGGCGGTCCCGGGGAGCTGTTTTTT	CASSQTGGGPGELFF